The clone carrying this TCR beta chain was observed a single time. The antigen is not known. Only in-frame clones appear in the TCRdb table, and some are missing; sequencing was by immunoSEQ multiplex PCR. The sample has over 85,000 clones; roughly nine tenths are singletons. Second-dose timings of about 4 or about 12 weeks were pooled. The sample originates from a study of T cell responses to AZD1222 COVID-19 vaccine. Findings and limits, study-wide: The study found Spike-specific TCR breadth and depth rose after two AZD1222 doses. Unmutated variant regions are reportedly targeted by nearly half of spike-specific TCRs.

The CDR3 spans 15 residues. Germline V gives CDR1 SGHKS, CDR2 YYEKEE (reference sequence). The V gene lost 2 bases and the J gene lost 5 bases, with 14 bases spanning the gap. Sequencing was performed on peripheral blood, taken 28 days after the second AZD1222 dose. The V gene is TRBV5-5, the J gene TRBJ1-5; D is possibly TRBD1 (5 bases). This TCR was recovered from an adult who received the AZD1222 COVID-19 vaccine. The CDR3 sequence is CASSLVGGLDQPQHF. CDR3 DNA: TGTGCCAGCAGCTTAGTTGGGGGACTCGATCAGCCCCAGCATTTT.